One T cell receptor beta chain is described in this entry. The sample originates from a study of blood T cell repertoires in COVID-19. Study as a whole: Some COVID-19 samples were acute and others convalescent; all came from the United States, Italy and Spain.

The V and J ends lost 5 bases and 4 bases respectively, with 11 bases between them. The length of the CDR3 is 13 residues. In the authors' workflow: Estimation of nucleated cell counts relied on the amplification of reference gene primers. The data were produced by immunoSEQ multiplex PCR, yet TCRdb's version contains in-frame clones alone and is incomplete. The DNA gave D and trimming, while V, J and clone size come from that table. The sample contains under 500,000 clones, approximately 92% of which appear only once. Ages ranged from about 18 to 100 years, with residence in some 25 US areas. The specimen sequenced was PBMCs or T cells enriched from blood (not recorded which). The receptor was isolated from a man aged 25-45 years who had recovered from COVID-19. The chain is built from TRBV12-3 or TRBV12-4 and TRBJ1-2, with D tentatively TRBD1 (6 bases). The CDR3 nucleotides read TGTGCCAGCAGTCCGGGACAAATCTATGGCTACACCTTC. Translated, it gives CASSPGQIYGYTF.